This T cell receptor beta chain was identified during a study of blood T cells in healthy people across ages. Study-level findings and limits: Greater diversity and more naive CD4+ cells were seen in long-lived donors than in aged donors.

PCR was performed a second time for roughly 7 to 12 cycles using a sample-barcoded 5' primer and a J-beta primer mix. TCRdb redid the calling of the 5' RACE reads with MiXCR, one entry per CDR3 protein. Of 1.5 million to 2 million distinct CDR3 sequences in the sample, 28% were seen once. Turning to this clonotype: Its matching antigen is unknown.

The CDR3 spans 13 residues. CDR1 is MNHEY and CDR2 is SMNVEV in the germline V gene (reference sequence). With 6 bases removed from V and 6 bases from J, the gap between germline ends came to 14 bases. V gene TRBV27 combines with J gene TRBJ1-1; D is perhaps TRBD1 (6 bases). Sample: blood. The source is a woman aged 25 to 39 in good health. CDR3 in DNA: TGTGCCAGCAGCAAACAGGGAATCGCTGAAGCTTTCTTT. Its translation: CASSKQGIAEAFF.